The clone carrying this TCR beta chain has only a few counts. Its antigen is not known. The study reverse transcribed the entire isolated RNA, so it sequenced expressed TCRB transcripts. The protocol was immunoSEQ multiplex PCR, while the TCRdb copy is restricted to in-frame clones and leaves out a portion. In the table there are some 350,000 clones, around 10% of which are singletons. The entry originates in a study of beta chain features in type 1 diabetes. Across the study: Researchers looked at roughly 110 million sorted cells across all samples. Study-level results: Across all four CD4+ subsets, people with type 1 diabetes showed modestly shorter TCRB CDR3s.

Sequencing was done on a sample of central memory CD4+ T cells from blood. The sequence was obtained from a young man with type 1 diabetes.

The CDR3 region has the DNA TGTGCCAGCAGCCGGGGACAGGAAAGCAATCAGCCCCAGCATTTT. It encodes CASSRGQESNQPQHF. The chain has TRBV4-2 and TRBJ1-5; 8 bases align to TRBD1. The V gene's germline CDR1 is LGHNA and CDR2 YNFKEQ. V was pared by 4 bases and J by 1 base, with 3 bases of the junction left unmatched. CDR3 size: 15 residues.